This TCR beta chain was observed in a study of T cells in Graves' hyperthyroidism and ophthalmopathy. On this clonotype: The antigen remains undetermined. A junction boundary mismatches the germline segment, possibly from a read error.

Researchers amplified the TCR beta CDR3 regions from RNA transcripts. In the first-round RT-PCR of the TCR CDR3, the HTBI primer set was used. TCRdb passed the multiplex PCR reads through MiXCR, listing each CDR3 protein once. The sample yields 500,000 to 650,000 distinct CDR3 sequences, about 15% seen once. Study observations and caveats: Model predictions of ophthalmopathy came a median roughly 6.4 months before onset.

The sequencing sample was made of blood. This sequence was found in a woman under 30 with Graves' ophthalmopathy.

This CDR3 reads CASSVEGGEAFF. The CDR3 bases are TGTGCCAGCAGCGTGGAGGGGGGTGAAGCCTTCTTT. V is TRBV9 and J is TRBJ1-1; TRBD1 is a possible D gene (6 bases). Germline CDR1 and CDR2: SGDLS and YYNGEE. This CDR3 has 12 residues. Variable domain in full (rest from reference TRBV9 and TRBJ1-1): DSGVTQTPKHLITATGQRVTLRCSPRSGDLSVYWYQQSLDQGLQFLIQYYNGEERAKGNILERFSAQQFPDLHSELNLSSLELGDSALYFCASSVEGGEAFFGQGTRLTVV.